The 14 T cell receptor beta chains below come from one sample, sequenced in a study of cytomegalovirus exposure and HLA in healthy donors. In the PCR, 60 Vbeta and 13 Jbeta primers were used. The method was immunoSEQ multiplex PCR; TCRdb's version includes in-frame clones alone and lacks a portion of them. The data show some 150,000 clones, with 70% to 85% seen just once and less than 2% held by the top ten. What was sequenced was PBMCs. The receptors originated from a woman in her thirties or forties in good health and CMV-seronegative.

This sequence joins TRBV7-2 and TRBJ2-2; 9 bases match TRBD2. The V gene end was trimmed by 3 bases and the J gene end by 7 bases; junction bases not matched to a gene: 6. Per the germline V gene, CDR1 is SGHTA and CDR2 is FQGNSA. The CDR3 loop spans 15 amino acids. CDR3 in amino acids: CASSFRGRVGGELFF. The CDR3 DNA is TGTGCCAGCAGCTTTCGCGGGAGGGTCGGCGGGGAGCTGTTTTTT.

J is TRBJ2-2 and V is TRBV7-8; 7 nucleotides match TRBD1. Trimming cost V 5 bases and J 7 bases; bases outside gene matches: 10. The CDR3 has 15 amino acids. Germline CDR1 reads SGHVS; CDR2 reads FQNEAQ. Written as DNA, the CDR3 is TGTGCCAGCAGCCCAAACAGGGGAGTCGGCGGGGAGCTGTTTTTT. Translation gives CASSPNRGVGGELFF.

This rearrangement joins TRBV5-6 to TRBJ1-5; D is undetermined. This CDR3 has 14 residues. Germline lookup yields CDR1 SGHDT and CDR2 YYEEEE. V was shortened by 0 bases and J by 2 bases, with 6 bases between the two germline ends. CDR3 in amino acids: CASSLDGGNQPQHF. The CDR3 DNA is TGTGCCAGCAGCTTGGACGGGGGCAATCAGCCCCAGCATTTT.

This clone was recorded only once. The genes are TRBV5-6 and TRBJ2-2, with TRBD1 matching 9 bases. The germline V gene has CDR1 SGHDT and CDR2 YYEEEE. V shed 5 bases, J shed 7 bases, and the junction held 6 bases outside the gene matches. The CDR3 totals 14 residues. CDR3 bases: TGTGCCAGCAGGAACGGACAGGGGATCGGGGAGCTGTTTTTT. Translation gives CASRNGQGIGELFF.

The chain has TRBV7-2 and TRBJ2-1; 7 bases are a match to TRBD2. The germline V gene encodes CDR1 SGHTA and CDR2 FQGNSA. The CDR3 sequence is 16 residues long. V was clipped by 1 base and J by 0 bases; unmatched bases: 3. This chain's CDR3 is CASSLGWDYSYNEQFF. The CDR3, as DNA: TGTGCCAGCAGCTTAGGGTGGGACTACTCCTACAATGAGCAGTTCTTC.

The rearrangement links TRBV11-2 to TRBJ2-2; D perhaps matches TRBD2 (5 bases). Trimming stripped 0 bases from V and 4 bases from J, with 12 bases between. The CDR3 covers 16 residues. Germline V gene sequence: CDR1 SGHAT, CDR2 FQNNGV. CDR3 bases: TGTGCCAGCAGCTTAGATTGGCTAGCCGCCACCGGGGAGCTGTTTTTT. It codes for CASSLDWLAATGELFF.

This clone was recorded a few times. CDR3 protein: CASGSPGTGELFF. The CDR3 DNA is TGTGCTAGTGGTTCCCCCGGGACCGGGGAGCTGTTTTTT. The chain uses TRBV12-5 and TRBJ2-2; D is uncertain. The length of the CDR3 is 13 residues. Germline values: CDR1 LGHNT, CDR2 FRNRAP. V dropped 4 bases and J dropped 5 bases, with 8 bases sitting between them.

The chain combines TRBV5-1 with TRBJ2-1; 13 bases line up with TRBD2. CDR1 is SGHRS and CDR2 is YFSETQ in the germline V gene. The CDR3 totals 21 residues. Unmatched junction bases numbered 17, after V lost 5 bases and J lost 0 bases. This CDR3 is CASSPGLAGVVGSGSYNEQFF. The DNA for the CDR3 is TGCGCCAGCAGTCCCGGACTAGCGGGAGTTGTTGGATCCGGCTCCTACAATGAGCAGTTCTTC.

The chain combines TRBV10-3 with TRBJ2-1; D perhaps matches TRBD2 (5 bases). CDR3 length equals 16 residues. Germline V gives CDR1 ENHRY, CDR2 SYGVKD. The germline V and J ends were trimmed by 6 bases and 5 bases, with 20 bases remaining between them. CDR3 nucleotide sequence: TGTGCCATCAGCCCGGGGATAGCCCCTCGGGACAATGAGCAGTTCTTC. Its protein product is CAISPGIAPRDNEQFF.

The rearrangement joins TRBV18 to TRBJ2-7; 8 bases align to TRBD2. The germline CDR1 and CDR2 sequences are KGHSH and LQKENI. The CDR3 totals 17 residues. V was pared by 2 bases and J by 2 bases, with 11 bases of the junction left unmatched. The CDR3 loop is CASSPRGFSGEPYEQYF. The DNA of the CDR3 is TGTGCCAGCTCACCAAGGGGGTTTAGCGGGGAACCCTACGAGCAGTACTTC.

V usage is TRBV19 and J usage is TRBJ2-1, with D unclear. In germline, CDR1 is LNHDA, CDR2 SQIVND (reference sequence). The V end lost 3 bases, the J end lost 8 bases, and 8 bases lay between the germline ends. The CDR3 has 12 residues. This CDR3 reads CASSIFRDEQFF. The CDR3 nucleotides are TGTGCCAGTAGTATTTTTCGCGATGAGCAGTTCTTC.

The chain combines TRBV27 with TRBJ2-7; 9 bases agree with TRBD1. With V trimmed by 5 bases and J by 3 bases, 11 bases remained unmatched. CDR1 and CDR2 (germline): MNHEY, SMNVEV (reference sequence). This CDR3 contains 16 residues. The CDR3 protein is CASSPHVGTGFYEQYF. CDR3 DNA sequence: TGTGCCAGCAGTCCGCATGTAGGGACAGGGTTCTACGAGCAGTACTTC.

This clone has a single count. V and J are TRBV28 and TRBJ2-3; 8 nucleotides agree with TRBD1. Germline CDR1 and CDR2: MDHEN and SYDVKM. V dropped 4 bases and J dropped 5; count of bases not matched to a gene: 17. This CDR3 is 18 amino acids long. CDR3 in DNA: TGTGCCAGCAGTTCAACTTACCTCGGGACAGGTAGCGGAGATACGCAGTATTTT. This encodes CASSSTYLGTGSGDTQYF.

There are a few counts of this clone. V is TRBV6-5 and J is TRBJ1-1; weak D call: TRBD1 (5 bases). V lost 4 bases, J lost 5 bases, and 17 bases lay in between. Per germline, CDR1 MNHEY and CDR2 SVGAGI. This CDR3 region has 15 residues. This CDR3 reads CASSLGSGVQTEAFF. CDR3 sequence (DNA): TGTGCCAGCAGTTTAGGTTCGGGGGTTCAAACTGAAGCTTTCTTT.